This T cell receptor (beta chain) was recorded in a study of T cell responses to AZD1222 COVID-19 vaccine. This clone turned up a few times. The assay was immunoSEQ multiplex PCR, and TCRdb's table has in-frame clones only and misses some. The profile covers 85,000 to 120,000 clones, with 80% to 95% appearing a single time and around 7.6% taken by the ten largest. This CDR3 contains 14 residues. Deletions cut 8 bases from V and 4 bases from J, with 14 bases between. Per germline, CDR1 MRHNA and CDR2 SNTAGT. The chain has TRBV6-4 and TRBJ2-2; a weak D match, TRBD1 (5 bases). Sequenced material: peripheral blood, taken 28 days after the second AZD1222 dose. The TCR sequence derives from an adult who received the AZD1222 COVID-19 vaccine. The CDR3 loop is CASATDTATGELFF. As DNA, the CDR3 is TGTGCCAGCGCTACGGACACGGCCACCGGGGAGCTGTTTTTT.